The clone carrying this T cell receptor (beta chain) was counted many times. Its cognate antigen is unknown. This sample was included in a study of T cells after yellow fever vaccination. Study-level results: Peak timing came faster in the weaker secondary response, day 5 versus 15. Most primary-vaccination clones recurred post-booster (roughly 96% CD4, around 86% CD8).

CDR3 size: 15 residues. With 3 bases removed from V and 0 bases from J, the gap between germline ends came to 12 bases. Germline lookup yields CDR1 DFQATT and CDR2 SNEGSKA (reference sequence). TCR cDNA, made by 5'RACE template switching, carried an added universal primer site and UMIs. TCRdb ran MiXCR on the 5' RACE reads and lists one entry per CDR3 protein. The profile shows 200,000 to 300,000 distinct CDR3 sequences, roughly 3.5% of them singletons. The V and J genes are TRBV20-1 and TRBJ2-1; D unclear. The sequence came from a man aged 18 to 29 who received the YFV17D yellow fever vaccine. The input for sequencing was PBMCs, taken 15 days after the yellow fever booster vaccination. The CDR3 sequence is CSARKDSSSYNEQFF. The CDR3 nucleotides read TGCAGTGCTAGGAAAGACTCGAGCTCCTACAATGAGCAGTTCTTC.